The sample holds many counts of the clone carrying this T cell receptor beta chain. Its antigen is currently unknown. This entry belongs to a study of early T cells in non-severe SARS-CoV-2 infection. At the level of the study: Chains were unpaired, as sequencing was done on bulk RNA from unsorted whole blood. Study-wide points: Matching against VDJdb likely underestimated virus-specific expansions, favoring anti-spike CD8.

Germline values: CDR1 LGHDT, CDR2 YNNKEL (reference sequence). Trimming shortened V by 4 bases and J by 4 bases, and 1 base separated the two germline ends. The CDR3 extends over 11 amino acids. Individually, cDNA molecules had unique molecular identifiers attached to them. Using its own MiXCR run on the 5' RACE reads, TCRdb lists one record per CDR3 protein. There are about 98,000 distinct CDR3 sequences in the sample; around 10% occur only once, and around 5% lies in the top ten. The sequence was collected from an adult who was a healthcare worker with PCR-confirmed SARS-CoV-2 infection or an uninfected control (not recorded which). Sequencing input: whole blood. The gene calls are TRBV3-1 and TRBJ2-2; D gene ambiguous. For the CDR3, the DNA is TGTGCCAGCAGCCTCACCGGGGAGCTGTTTTTT. This gives the protein CASSLTGELFF.